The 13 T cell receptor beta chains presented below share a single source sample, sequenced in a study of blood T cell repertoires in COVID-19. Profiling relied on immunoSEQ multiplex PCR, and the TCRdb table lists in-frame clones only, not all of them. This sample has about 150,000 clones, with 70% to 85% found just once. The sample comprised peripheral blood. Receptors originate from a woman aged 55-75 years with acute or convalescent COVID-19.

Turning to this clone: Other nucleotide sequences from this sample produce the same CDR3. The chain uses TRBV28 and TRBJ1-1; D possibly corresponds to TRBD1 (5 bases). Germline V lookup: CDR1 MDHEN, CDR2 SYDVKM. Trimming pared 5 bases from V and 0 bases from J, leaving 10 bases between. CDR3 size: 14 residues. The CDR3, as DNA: TGTGCCAGCAGTACCGGACAACTGAACACTGAAGCTTTCTTT. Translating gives CASSTGQLNTEAFF.

For the CDR3, the DNA is TGTGCCAGCAGCTTCGGGACAGGGGCAGACATTCAGTACTTC. Residues: CASSFGTGADIQYF. The chain employs TRBV7-8 and TRBJ2-4; 10 nucleotides line up with TRBD1. The CDR3 sequence is 14 residues long. Trimming took 3 bases from V and 8 from J; bases not matched to a gene: 4. Germline CDR1 is SGHVS and CDR2 is FQNEAQ.

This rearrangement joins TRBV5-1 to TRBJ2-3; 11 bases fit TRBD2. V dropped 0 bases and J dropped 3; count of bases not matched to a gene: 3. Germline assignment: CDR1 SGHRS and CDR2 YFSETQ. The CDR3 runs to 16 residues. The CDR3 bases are TGCGCCAGCAGCTTGGGTATAGCGGGGGGGACAGATACGCAGTATTTT. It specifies CASSLGIAGGTDTQYF. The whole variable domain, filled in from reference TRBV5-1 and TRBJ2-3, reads KAGVTQTPRYLIKTRGQQVTLSCSPISGHRSVSWYQQTPGQGLQFLFEYFSETQRNKGNFPGRFSGRQFSNSRSEMNVSTLELGDSALYLCASSLGIAGGTDTQYFGPGTRLTVL.

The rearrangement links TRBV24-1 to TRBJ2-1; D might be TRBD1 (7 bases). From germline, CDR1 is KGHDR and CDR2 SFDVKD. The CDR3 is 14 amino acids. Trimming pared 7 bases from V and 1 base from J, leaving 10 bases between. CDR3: CATSQGGSYNEQFF. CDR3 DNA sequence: TGTGCCACCAGCCAGGGGGGTTCCTACAATGAGCAGTTCTTC.

In DNA form, the CDR3 reads TGTGCCAGCAGACGACAGGGCGCGCGGGGAAACACCATATATTTT. Its translation is CASRRQGARGNTIYF. The V gene is TRBV6-5, the J gene TRBJ1-3; 7 nucleotides line up with TRBD1. CDR3 length equals 15 residues. CDR1 is MNHEY and CDR2 is SVGAGI in the germline V gene. V lost 6 bases and J lost 4; bases outside the gene matches: 9.

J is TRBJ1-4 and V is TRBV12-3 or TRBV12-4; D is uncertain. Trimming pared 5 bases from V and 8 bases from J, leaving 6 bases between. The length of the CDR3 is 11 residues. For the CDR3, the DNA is TGTGCCAGCAGTCCCTACGAAAAACTGTTTTTT. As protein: CASSPYEKLFF.

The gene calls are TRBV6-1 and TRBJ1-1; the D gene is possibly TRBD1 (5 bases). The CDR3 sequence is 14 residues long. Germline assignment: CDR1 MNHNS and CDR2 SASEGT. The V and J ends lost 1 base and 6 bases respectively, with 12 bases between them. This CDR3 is CASSEGGGGSEAFF. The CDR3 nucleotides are TGTGCCAGCAGTGAAGGCGGGGGGGGGTCTGAAGCTTTCTTT.

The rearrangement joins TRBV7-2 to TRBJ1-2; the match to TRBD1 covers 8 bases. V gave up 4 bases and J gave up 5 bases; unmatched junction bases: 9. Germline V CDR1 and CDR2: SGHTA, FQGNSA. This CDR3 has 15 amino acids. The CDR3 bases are TGTGCCAGCAGCTCCCGACAGGGGATTGGGTATGGCTACACCTTC. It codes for CASSSRQGIGYGYTF. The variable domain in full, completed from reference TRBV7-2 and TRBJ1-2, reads GAGVSQSPSNKVTEKGKDVELRCDPISGHTALYWYRQSLGQGLEFLIYFQGNSAPDKSGLPSDRFSAERTGGSVSTLTIQRTQQEDSAVYLCASSSRQGIGYGYTFGSGTRLTVV.

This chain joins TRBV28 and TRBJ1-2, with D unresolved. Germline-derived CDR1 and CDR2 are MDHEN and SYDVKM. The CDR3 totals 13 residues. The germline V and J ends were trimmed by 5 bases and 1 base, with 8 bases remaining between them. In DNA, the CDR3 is TGTGCCAGCAGTCCCTCTCGTAACTATGGCTACACCTTC. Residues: CASSPSRNYGYTF.

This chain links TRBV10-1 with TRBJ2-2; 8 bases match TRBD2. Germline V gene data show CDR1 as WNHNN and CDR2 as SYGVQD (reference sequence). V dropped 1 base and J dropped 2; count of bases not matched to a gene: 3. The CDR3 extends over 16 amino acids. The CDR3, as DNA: TGCGCCAGCAGTGAGTTCGGGGGGGAAAACACCGGGGAGCTGTTTTTT. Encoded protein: CASSEFGGENTGELFF.

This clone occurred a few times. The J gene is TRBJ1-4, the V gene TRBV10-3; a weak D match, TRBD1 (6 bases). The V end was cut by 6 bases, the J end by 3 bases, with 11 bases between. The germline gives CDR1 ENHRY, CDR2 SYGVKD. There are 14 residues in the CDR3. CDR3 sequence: CAISQGLSNEKLFF. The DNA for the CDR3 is TGTGCCATCAGCCAGGGGCTTTCTAATGAAAAACTGTTTTTT.

CDR3 protein: CASSSTGTANTGELFF. The CDR3 DNA sequence: TGCGCCAGCAGCTCGACCGGGACAGCGAACACCGGGGAGCTGTTTTTT. This chain links TRBV5-1 with TRBJ2-2; TRBD1 agrees at 7 bases. The CDR3 consists of 16 residues. CDR1 and CDR2 (germline): SGHRS, YFSETQ. Trimming at V came to 3 bases and at J to 0 bases, leaving 5 bases not matched to a gene.

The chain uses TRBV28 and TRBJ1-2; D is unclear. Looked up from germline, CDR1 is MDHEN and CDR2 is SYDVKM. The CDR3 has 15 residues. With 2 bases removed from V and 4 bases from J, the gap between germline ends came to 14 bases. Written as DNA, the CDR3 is TGTGCCAGCAGTTTAGGAGGAAGGCTCTCCTATGGCTACACCTTC. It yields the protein CASSLGGRLSYGYTF.